This T cell receptor (beta chain) was sequenced for a study of T cells after yellow fever vaccination. Study observations and caveats: Most primary-vaccination clones reappeared after the booster (approximately 95% CD4, about 88% CD8). A limited proportion of clonotypes was detected within both the CD4 and CD8 compartments. When the response was secondary, it was weaker but reached its peak faster, day 5 versus 15.

This CDR3 comprises 17 residues. Trimming stripped 0 bases from V and 7 bases from J, with 21 bases between. CDR1 and CDR2 from the germline V gene are SGHAT and FQNNGV. One entry per CDR3 protein, called by TCRdb with MiXCR from the 5' RACE reads. The sample contains approximately 180,000 distinct CDR3 sequences, 5.5% to 7.5% of which appear only once. This clonotype was detected a few times. Its antigen is unidentified. Sequenced material: CD4+ T cells sorted from PBMCs, taken on the day of the first yellow fever vaccination. The receptor was derived from a young man who received the YFV17D yellow fever vaccine. V is TRBV11-2 and J is TRBJ2-5; D ambiguous. CDR3 in amino acids: CASSLDLNIVEHGTQYF. The CDR3 DNA follows: TGTGCCAGCAGCTTAGACCTAAATATAGTGGAACACGGGACCCAGTACTTC.